This TCR beta chain was sequenced for a study of vaccination and CD4 T cells after COVID-19. Specified treatment: approximately nine-day PBMC culture with coronavirus spike peptide pools or control peptides (ViraFEST assay). In regard to this clonotype: Its antigen is currently unknown.

The V and J ends lost 7 bases and 3 bases, in that order; junction bases with no gene match: 4. The germline gives CDR1 SQVTM, CDR2 ANQGSEA. CDR3 length equals 13 residues. Cultured CD4+ T cell DNA was sequenced using the Oncomine TCR Beta short-read assay. TCRdb ran MiXCR on the PCR reads and lists one entry per CDR3 protein. The profile shows about 15,000 distinct CDR3 sequences, roughly two fifths of them singletons. The clonotype comes from a human donor with COVID-19. The chain has TRBV29-1 and TRBJ2-3; 10 bases are shared with TRBD1. The sequencing sample was made of cultured CD4+ T cells from blood. CDR3 sequence reads: CSARQGATDTQYF. The CDR3 DNA reads TGCAGCGCCAGACAGGGGGCAACAGATACGCAGTATTTT.